These T cell receptor beta chains were read from a single sample in a study of early T cells in non-severe SARS-CoV-2 infection. One entry per CDR3 protein, called by TCRdb with MiXCR from the 5' RACE reads. Found here are some 96,000 distinct CDR3 sequences, around 14% of them singletons; the top ten hold under 2.5%. Sample: whole blood. All receptors derive from an adult who was a healthcare worker with PCR-confirmed SARS-CoV-2 infection or an uninfected control (not recorded which). The conserved cysteine and the conserved F or W are not part of the CDR3 here. Only part of the rows carry a size: once, few, many, or a class if the clone is expanded.

>TRBJ1-6|TRBV28|few
ASSPGQGPRNSPLH
>TRBJ2-7|TRBV25-1|few
ASSTQGAKY
>TRBJ2-3|TRBV4-1|many
ASSQDLGPGVPDTQY
>TRBJ2-1|TRBV5-1|many
ASSLTVPGLAGGNEQF
>TRBJ1-4|TRBV29-1|-
SVGQGREKLF
>TRBJ2-3|TRBV28|-
ASSFSITGTSGGADTQY
>TRBJ2-5|TRBV5-4|many
ASSLVNVKETQY
>TRBJ1-6|TRBV12-3/TRBV12-4|-
ASSRGPDNSPLH
>TRBJ2-3|TRBV5-1|-
ASSLEGSHGDTQY
>TRBJ2-3|TRBV20-1|few
SARGVAGALTDTQY
>TRBJ1-1|TRBV7-6|-
ASRSIPGQGLRAF
>TRBJ1-1|TRBV18|-
ASSPSVETSAF
>TRBJ1-2|TRBV20-1|many
SANIGGPTFYGYT
>TRBJ2-7|TRBV18|-
ASSPGAGGQQY